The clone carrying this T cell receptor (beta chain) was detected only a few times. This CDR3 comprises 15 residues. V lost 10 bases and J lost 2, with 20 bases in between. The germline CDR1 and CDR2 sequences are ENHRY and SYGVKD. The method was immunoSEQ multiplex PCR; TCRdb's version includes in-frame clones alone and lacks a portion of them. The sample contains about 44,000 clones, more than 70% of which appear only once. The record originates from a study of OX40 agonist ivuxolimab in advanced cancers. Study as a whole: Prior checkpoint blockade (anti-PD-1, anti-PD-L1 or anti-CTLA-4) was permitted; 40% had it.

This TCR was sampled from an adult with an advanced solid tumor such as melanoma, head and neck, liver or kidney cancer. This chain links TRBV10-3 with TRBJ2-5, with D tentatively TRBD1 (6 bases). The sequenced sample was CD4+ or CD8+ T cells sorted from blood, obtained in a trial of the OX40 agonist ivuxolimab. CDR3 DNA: TGTGCCACCTTCAGCCCTGGGACACAACAAGAGACCCAGTACTTC. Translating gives CATFSPGTQQETQYF.